This T cell receptor (beta chain) was recorded in a study of T cell repertoires in cytomegalovirus infection. General study points: CMV carriers having the relevant HLA were flagged by cumulative public TCR beta family frequency.

The CDR3 covers 14 residues. V lost 8 bases and J lost 3, with 16 bases in between. CDR1 and CDR2 (germline): MNHEY, SMNVEV (reference sequence). A few counts support this clonotype. Its specificity is unknown. TCRdb re-derived calls from the reads in MiXCR, one entry per CDR3 protein. The sample lists 560,000 or so distinct CDR3 sequences, approximately 17% occurring once. This chain links TRBV27 with TRBJ1-1; TRBD1 might be the D (6 bases). The sequenced sample consisted of CD8+ T cells from PBMCs. The receptor was isolated from a human donor in good health (CMV status not recorded). Some clones in this sample may be carry-over from other donors' samples. This CDR3 reads CASQDYGGYTEAFF. For the CDR3, the DNA is TGTGCCAGCCAGGATTACGGGGGCTACACTGAAGCTTTCTTT.